This TCR beta chain is drawn from a study of T cell repertoires in cytomegalovirus infection. Whole-study findings and limits: Of the TCR beta families, the public ones yielded a cumulative frequency that identified carriers of CMV plus the relevant HLA.

With respect to this clonotype: What it binds is unknown.

MiXCR was run by TCRdb on the reads, yielding one entry per CDR3 protein. This table holds fewer than 550,000 distinct CDR3 sequences, under 40% found once. Specimen: PBMCs. This sequence originates from a human donor in good health (CMV status not recorded). Some clones in this sample may be carry-over from other donors' samples.

CDR3 loop: CASSFPPGRQETQYF. The CDR3 nucleotides are TGTGCCAGCAGCTTCCCCCCGGGGAGGCAAGAGACCCAGTACTTC. The chain is built from TRBV7-4 and TRBJ2-5, with D possibly being TRBD2 (6 bases). The CDR3 runs to 15 residues. V lost 3 bases to trimming and J lost 2 bases, with 13 bases between them. Germline CDR1 and CDR2: SGHVT and SQSDAQ.